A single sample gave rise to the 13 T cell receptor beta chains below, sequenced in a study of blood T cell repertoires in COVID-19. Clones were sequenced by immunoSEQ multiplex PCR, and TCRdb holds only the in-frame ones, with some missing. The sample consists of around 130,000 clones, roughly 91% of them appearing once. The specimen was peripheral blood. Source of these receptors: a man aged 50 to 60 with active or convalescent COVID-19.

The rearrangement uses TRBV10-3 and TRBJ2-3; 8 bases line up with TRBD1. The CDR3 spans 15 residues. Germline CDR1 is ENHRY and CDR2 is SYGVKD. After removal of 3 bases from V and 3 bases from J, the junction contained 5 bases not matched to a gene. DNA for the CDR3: TGTGCCATCAGTGATCCGACAGGGGCGACAGATACGCAGTATTTT. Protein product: CAISDPTGATDTQYF.

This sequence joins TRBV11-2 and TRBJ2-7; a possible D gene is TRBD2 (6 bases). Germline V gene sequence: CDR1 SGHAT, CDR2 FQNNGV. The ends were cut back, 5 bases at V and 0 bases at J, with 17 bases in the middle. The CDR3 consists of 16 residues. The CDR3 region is CASSTAGRMHSYEQYF. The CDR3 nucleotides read TGTGCCAGCAGCACGGCGGGGAGGATGCACTCCTACGAGCAGTACTTC. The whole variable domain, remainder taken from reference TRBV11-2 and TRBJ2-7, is EAGVAQSPRYKIIEKRQSVAFWCNPISGHATLYWYQQILGQGPKLLIQFQNNGVVDDSQLPKDRFSAERLKGVDSTLKIQPAKLEDSAVYLCASSTAGRMHSYEQYFGPGTRLTVT.

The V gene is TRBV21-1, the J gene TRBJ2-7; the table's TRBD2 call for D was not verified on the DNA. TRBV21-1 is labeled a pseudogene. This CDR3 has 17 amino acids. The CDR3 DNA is TGTGCCAGCACCCAACGACGACTAGCGGGGGTCGGGGACGAGCAGTACTTC. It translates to CASTQRRLAGVGDEQYF.

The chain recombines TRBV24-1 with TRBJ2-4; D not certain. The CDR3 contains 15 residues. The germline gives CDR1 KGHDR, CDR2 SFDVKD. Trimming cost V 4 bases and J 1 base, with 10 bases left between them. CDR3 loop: CATSENCRAKNIQYF. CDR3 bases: TGTGCCACCAGTGAAAACTGCCGGGCCAAAAACATTCAGTACTTC.

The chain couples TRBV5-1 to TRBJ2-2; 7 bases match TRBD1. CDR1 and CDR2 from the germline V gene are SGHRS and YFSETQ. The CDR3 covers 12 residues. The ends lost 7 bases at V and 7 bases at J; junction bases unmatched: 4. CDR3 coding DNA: TGCGCCAGCGGAACAGGGGTCGGGGAGCTGTTTTTT. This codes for CASGTGVGELFF.

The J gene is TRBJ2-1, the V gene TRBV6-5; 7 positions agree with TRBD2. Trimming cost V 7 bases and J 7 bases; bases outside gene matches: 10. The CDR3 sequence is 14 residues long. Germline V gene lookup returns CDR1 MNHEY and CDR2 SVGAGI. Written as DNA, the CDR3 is TGTGCCAGCACTAGGACTAGGTCCCCGAATGAGCAGTTCTTC. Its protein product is CASTRTRSPNEQFF.

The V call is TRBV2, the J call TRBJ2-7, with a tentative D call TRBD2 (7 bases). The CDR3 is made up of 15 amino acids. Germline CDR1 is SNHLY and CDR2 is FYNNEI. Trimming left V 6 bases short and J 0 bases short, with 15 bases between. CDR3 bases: TGTGCCAGCAGAGAGACGGGGGGCCTCTCCTACGAGCAGTACTTC. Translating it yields CASRETGGLSYEQYF.

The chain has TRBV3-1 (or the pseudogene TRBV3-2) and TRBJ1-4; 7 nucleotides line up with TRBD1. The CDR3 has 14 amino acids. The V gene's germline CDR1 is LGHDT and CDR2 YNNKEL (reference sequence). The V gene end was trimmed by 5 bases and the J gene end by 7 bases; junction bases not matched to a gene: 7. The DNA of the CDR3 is TGTGCCAGCAGCGACCCGGACAGGACTGAAAAACTGTTTTTT. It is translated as CASSDPDRTEKLFF.

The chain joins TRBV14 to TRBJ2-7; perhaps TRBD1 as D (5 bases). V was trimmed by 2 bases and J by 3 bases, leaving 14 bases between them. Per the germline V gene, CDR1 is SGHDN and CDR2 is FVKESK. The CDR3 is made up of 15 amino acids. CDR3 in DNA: TGTGCCAGCAGCCAATTCAGGGATGGATTCTACGAGCAGTACTTC. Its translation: CASSQFRDGFYEQYF.

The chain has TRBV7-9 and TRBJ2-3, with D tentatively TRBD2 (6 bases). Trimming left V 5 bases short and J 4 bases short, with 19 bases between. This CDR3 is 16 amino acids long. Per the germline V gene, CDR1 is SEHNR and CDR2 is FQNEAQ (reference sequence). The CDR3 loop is CASSPLRAGIADTQYF. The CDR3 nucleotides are TGTGCCAGCAGCCCCCTGCGGGCGGGGATCGCAGATACGCAGTATTTT.

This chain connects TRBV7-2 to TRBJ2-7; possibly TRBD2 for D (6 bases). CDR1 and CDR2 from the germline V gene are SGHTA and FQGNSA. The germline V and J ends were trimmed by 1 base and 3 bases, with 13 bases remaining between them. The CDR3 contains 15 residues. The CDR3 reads CASSLEPSAGYEQYF. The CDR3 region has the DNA TGTGCCAGCAGCTTAGAGCCTAGCGCGGGCTACGAGCAGTACTTC.

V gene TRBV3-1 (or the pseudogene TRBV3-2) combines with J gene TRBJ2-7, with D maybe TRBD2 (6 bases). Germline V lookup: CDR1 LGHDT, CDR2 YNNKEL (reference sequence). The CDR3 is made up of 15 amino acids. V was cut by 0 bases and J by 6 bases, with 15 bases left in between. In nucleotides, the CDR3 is TGTGCCAGCAGCCAAGATAGCGGCCCGGCGCGCGAGCAGTACTTC. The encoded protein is CASSQDSGPAREQYF.

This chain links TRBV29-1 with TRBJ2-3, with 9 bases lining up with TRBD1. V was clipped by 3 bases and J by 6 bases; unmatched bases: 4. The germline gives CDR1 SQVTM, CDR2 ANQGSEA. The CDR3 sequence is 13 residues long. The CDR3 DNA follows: TGCAGCGTTGACGGACAGGGGTGGGATACGCAGTATTTT. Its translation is CSVDGQGWDTQYF.